This T cell receptor beta chain came from a study of cytomegalovirus exposure and HLA in healthy donors. The PCR made use of 60 Vbeta and 13 Jbeta primers. Source study methods: Approximately 79 million unique TCR beta chains, roughly 11 million of them shared, were counted by a later analysis. Here immunoSEQ multiplex PCR was the method, and the copy in TCRdb shows in-frame clones only, minus some. V and J calls and clone size are copied from that table; D and trimming were computed from the DNA. The table includes about 260,000 clones, almost 85% detected once. Findings and caveats of the study: Apparent HLA restriction characterized most CMV-associated TCR beta chains in a later analysis. Available immune exposure information was restricted to CMV serostatus only.

Concerning this clone: The target antigen is unknown.

V shed 3 bases and J 0 bases; nucleotides not matched to a gene: 8. This CDR3 has 16 amino acids. CDR1 and CDR2 from the germline V gene are GTSNPN and SVGIG (reference sequence). This sequence originates from a woman in her thirties or forties in good health and CMV-seropositive. V gene TRBV30 combines with J gene TRBJ2-3, with 8 bases identical to TRBD2. The material sequenced was PBMCs. This CDR3 reads CAWSGRAGASTDTQYF. For the CDR3, the DNA is TGTGCCTGGAGCGGGAGGGCGGGGGCTAGCACAGATACGCAGTATTTT.